This T cell receptor (beta chain) stems from a study of blood T cell repertoires in COVID-19. Study context: The United States, Italy and Spain were the sources of the acute and convalescent COVID-19 samples. PBMCs, B-cell-depleted T cells, or T cells were the source of the cDNA or gDNA that made up the material.

In the original analysis: Estimates of nucleated cell counts were drawn from the amplification of reference gene primers. Sequencing used immunoSEQ multiplex PCR; TCRdb keeps in-frame clones, though not all of them. Clonal size and the V and J genes are those of that table, whereas D and trimming came from the DNA. The sample yields under 130,000 clones, around 81% seen once. Germline lookup yields CDR1 MDHEN and CDR2 SYDVKM. The J segment lost 1 base and the V segment lost 7 bases, leaving 4 bases of the junction unmatched. CDR3 length: 15 residues. Sequencing input: peripheral blood. The V and J genes are TRBV28 and TRBJ2-3; 11 bases line up with TRBD2. This TCR was recovered from a man at least 80 years old with acute or convalescent COVID-19. The CDR3 reads CASILAGGGTDTQYF. In DNA form, the CDR3 reads TGTGCCAGCATCTTAGCGGGAGGGGGCACAGATACGCAGTATTTT.